This TCR beta chain was sequenced during a study of cytomegalovirus exposure and HLA in healthy donors. Study-wide results and caveats: Highest at DRB1 and lowest at HLA-C, TCR association rates differed among HLA loci in a later analysis. The authors reported that TCR beta sequences could predict HLA-A and HLA-B alleles. These predictions were accurate for most subjects in the first cohort. Most likely, a cluster of highly shared sequence variants arose as a sequencing artifact.

There are a few counts of this clone. Antigen specificity is unknown. Per germline, CDR1 SGHNT and CDR2 YYREEE (reference sequence). The junction had 9 bases not matched to a gene; V was cut back by 3 bases and J by 7 bases. CDR3 length: 15 amino acids. The PCR used 60 Vbeta and 13 Jbeta primers. Sequenced by immunoSEQ multiplex PCR; TCRdb stores in-frame clones only, minus some. The profile shows about 90,000 clones, 65% to 80% of them singletons. At the time of sampling, donors were nominally healthy, though unrecorded immune exposures were likely. The chain combines TRBV5-4 with TRBJ2-2; 7 positions agree with TRBD2. Source material: PBMCs. The receptor was isolated from a woman aged 45-60 years in good health and CMV-seropositive. The CDR3 nucleotides read TGTGCCAGCAGCTCGGGCGGGAGTAAGAACGGGGAGCTGTTTTTT. Amino acid sequence: CASSSGGSKNGELFF.